Each of the 23 T cell receptor beta chains below was sequenced from the same sample in a study of tumor and adjacent non-tumor tissue in lung cancer (dated by TCRdb to between 2018 and 2020). Preparation of the library involved multiplex PCR. The sequencer listed for this sample is Illumina HiSeq 2500. TCRbeta libraries were constructed through three rounds of nested PCR with primers (Table S4) according to protocols adapted from ARM-PCR. TCRdb reprocessed the public reads (quality trimming at Q25 with fastp, clone calling with MiXCR) and kept in-frame beta chains. Every CDR3 protein is listed once, alongside the most common genes and DNA of its rows. In all, the sample holds 200,000 or so distinct CDR3 sequences, and 70% to 75% of those were seen once. The top ten clonotypes cover 20% to 25% of the sample. RNA was isolated from bulk unsorted tissue, and RNA quality was assessed with a NanoDrop ND-1000 and an Agilent 2100.

Sequencing used lung tumor tissue. The source is a man aged 60 to 75 with non-small cell lung cancer.

V is TRBV6-1 and J is TRBJ1-5; no clear D gene. V was pared by 6 bases and J by 5 bases, with 20 bases between. The germline gives CDR1 MNHNS, CDR2 SASEGT. CDR3 size: 16 residues. DNA for the CDR3: TGTGCCAGCAGGACCCAGCCGATGGGTACGGATCAGCCCCAGCATTTT. Translated, it gives CASRTQPMGTDQPQHF.

This chain uses TRBV6-2 or TRBV6-3 with TRBJ1-5, with D possibly TRBD1 on 6 matching bases. Per the germline V gene, CDR1 is MNHEY and CDR2 is SVGEGT. The CDR3 covers 15 residues. V lost 8 bases and J 6 bases, leaving 20 bases between the germline ends. CDR3 protein: CASGSTGQGSQPQHF. The CDR3, as DNA: TGTGCCAGCGGCTCCACCGGGCAGGGGAGTCAGCCCCAGCATTTT.

To note about this clonotype: Sequence at one end of the junction differs from germline and may be a read error. The rearrangement uses TRBV12-3 or TRBV12-4 and TRBJ2-3, with 9 bases aligning to TRBD2. This CDR3 has 16 residues. CDR3 sequence: CGSSYYSAGGTDTQYF. For the CDR3, the DNA is TGTGGCAGCAGTTATTACTCAGCGGGAGGAACAGATACGCAGTATTTT.

In the case of this clonotype: A read error is likely, as this CDR3 ends without the conserved phenylalanine or tryptophan. This rearrangement joins TRBV4-3 to TRBJ2-7; 7 bases align to TRBD2. Germline assignment: CDR1 LGHNA and CDR2 YSLEER. The CDR3 totals 15 residues. CDR3 sequence (DNA): TGCACCAGCAGCCCCGGACTAGGAGGGTACTACGAGCAGTACTTA. Translated, it gives CTSSPGLGGYYEQYL.

The chain recombines TRBV4-1 with TRBJ2-3; no definite D call. Germline-derived CDR1 and CDR2 are MGHRA and YSYEKL. The V gene lost 4 bases and the J gene lost 11 bases, with 16 bases spanning the gap. CDR3 size: 13 residues. CDR3 sequence (DNA): TGCGCCAGCAGCCCGGAGTCCCGCCGGGTGCAGTATTTT. Translating it yields CASSPESRRVQYF.

This clonotype was observed a few times. The V call is TRBV19, the J call TRBJ1-6, with a possible D match to TRBD1 (5 bases). Germline V gene lookup returns CDR1 LNHDA and CDR2 SQIVND (reference sequence). The germline V and J ends were trimmed by 6 bases and 3 bases, with 15 bases remaining between them. This CDR3 is built from 16 residues. The DNA for the CDR3 is TGTGCCAGTAGCCGGGACGGCGGCCACTATAATTCACCCCTCCACTTT. Translation gives CASSRDGGHYNSPLHF.

The chain uses TRBV4-1 and TRBJ2-7, with D possibly matching TRBD1 (5 bases). The CDR3 covers 15 residues. The germline CDR1 and CDR2 sequences are MGHRA and YSYEKL. V gave up 4 bases and J gave up 2 bases, with 15 bases separating them. CDR3 sequence: CASSLHGEGAYEQYF. The CDR3 DNA reads as TGCGCCAGCAGCCTCCATGGGGAAGGGGCCTACGAGCAGTACTTC.

The chain couples TRBV10-2 to TRBJ2-3, with 14 bases fitting TRBD2. J lost 6 bases, V lost 5 bases, and 4 bases had no gene match. The germline V gene encodes CDR1 WSHSY and CDR2 SAAADI. The CDR3 totals 15 residues. CDR3 sequence (DNA): TGCGCCAGCAGTTATGGACTAGCGGGAGGTGATACGCAGTATTTT. Protein product: CASSYGLAGGDTQYF.

Concerning this clonotype: The final CDR3 position lacks the conserved phenylalanine or tryptophan, pointing to a likely read error. This chain links TRBV20-1 with TRBJ2-6; TRBD1 matches at 12 bases. CDR1 and CDR2 (germline): DFQATT, SNEGSKA (reference sequence). The CDR3 has 15 residues. The CDR3 DNA follows: TGCAGAGCTAGAGGGCCCCGGGACAGGGGGCCCGTCCTGACTGTC. This encodes CRARGPRDRGPVLTV.

This clonotype has more than one count but fewer than ten. The J gene is TRBJ2-1, the V gene TRBV11-3; the D gene is possibly TRBD2 (5 bases). Germline V CDR1 and CDR2: SGHNT, YENEEA. This CDR3 has 16 amino acids. V shed 3 bases and J shed 0 bases, with 12 bases lying between them. CDR3 in amino acids: CASSFGGFSSYNEQFF. In nucleotides, the CDR3 is TGTGCCAGCAGCTTTGGCGGGTTTAGCTCCTACAATGAGCAGTTCTTC.

This chain joins TRBV4-1 and TRBJ1-1; unclear D gene. The CDR3 totals 13 residues. Germline CDR1 reads MGHRA; CDR2 reads YSYEKL. V was shortened by 0 bases and J by 7 bases, with 9 bases between the two germline ends. Written as DNA, the CDR3 is TGCGCCAGCAGCCAAGATCTTTGGGGTGAAGCTTTCTTT. It translates to CASSQDLWGEAFF.

In this sample, this clonotype turned up a few times. The chain combines TRBV5-1 with TRBJ2-3; unclear D gene. Germline CDR1 reads SGHRS; CDR2 reads YFSETQ. Trimming shortened V by 0 bases and J by 2 bases, and 7 bases separated the two germline ends. There are 14 residues in the CDR3. The CDR3 loop is CASSLGQITDTQYF. CDR3 in DNA: TGCGCCAGCAGCTTGGGGCAGATCACAGATACGCAGTATTTT.

This clonotype was picked up a small number of times. The chain combines TRBV29-1 with TRBJ2-1, with D perhaps assigned TRBD1 or TRBD2 (5 bases each). Trimming removed 7 bases at V and 1 base at J, with 20 bases between. The CDR3 sequence is 16 residues long. The germline V gene encodes CDR1 SQVTM and CDR2 ANQGSEA. The CDR3 sequence: CSANKGPWGSYNEQFF. CDR3 nucleotides: TGCAGCGCCAACAAGGGACCCTGGGGATCCTACAATGAGCAGTTCTTC.

A remark on this clonotype: It is likely a read error, because the conserved phenylalanine at the end of the CDR3 is missing. The chain uses TRBV10-1 and TRBJ2-7; 10 bases fit TRBD2. Germline V gene sequence: CDR1 WNHNN, CDR2 SYGVQD (reference sequence). The CDR3 runs to 14 residues. The CDR3 region has the DNA TGCACCAGCAGACCAGCGGGAGGGCCCTACGAACAGTACTTA. This codes for CTSRPAGGPYEQYL.

The chain uses TRBV11-3 and TRBJ2-5; tentatively, D is TRBD1 (6 bases). The CDR3 spans 18 residues. Trimming shortened V by 4 bases and J by 1 base, and 22 bases separated the two germline ends. Germline V gene lookup returns CDR1 SGHNT and CDR2 YENEEA. The CDR3 region is CASSSQSQGRGFQETQYF. CDR3 DNA sequence: TGTGCCAGCAGCTCGCAGAGTCAGGGGCGCGGGTTCCAAGAGACCCAGTACTTC.

As regards this clonotype: The conserved closing phenylalanine or tryptophan is absent in this CDR3, likely reflecting a read error. The rearrangement links TRBV20-1 to TRBJ2-3, with 8 bases identical to TRBD2. Germline V gene data show CDR1 as DFQATT and CDR2 as SNEGSKA (reference sequence). There are 13 residues in the CDR3. The CDR3 DNA follows: TGCTGTGCGAAGACTAGCGGCACAGATACGCAGTATCTT. It translates to CCAKTSGTDTQYL.

Of note for this clonotype: A junction boundary mismatches the germline segment, possibly from a read error. The chain carries TRBV11-2 and TRBJ1-6, with unresolved D. The CDR3 is made up of 21 amino acids. The germline gives CDR1 SGHAT, CDR2 FQNNGV. In DNA form, the CDR3 reads TGTGCCAGCACCTTATTACCCCCCACTAGTCTAGGCGATTCATATAATTCACCCCTCCACTTT. It codes for CASTLLPPTSLGDSYNSPLHF.

Worth noting for this clonotype: Because the CDR3's place on the DNA is in doubt, the DNA is left out and the CDR3 is given as listed by TCRdb. V is TRBV11-2 and J is TRBJ1-1; the table names TRBD1, a call not compared with the DNA. The CDR3 extends over 14 residues, inclusive of both ends. Per germline, CDR1 SGHAT and CDR2 FQNNGV. Here the CDR3 reads CASSLVGKGSEGFF.

The chain employs TRBV29-1 and TRBJ1-5, with a possible D match to TRBD1 (5 bases). The CDR3 contains 13 residues. CDR1 and CDR2 from the germline V gene are SQVTM and ANQGSEA. This chain's CDR3 is CTVGGGSRQPQHF. In DNA, the CDR3 is TGCACCGTGGGCGGGGGGTCCCGGCAGCCCCAGCATTTT.

In its sample, this clonotype was seen a few times. This rearrangement joins TRBV6-2 or TRBV6-3 to TRBJ2-2, with 8 bases aligning to TRBD2. Germline loops: CDR1 MNHEY, CDR2 SVGEGT. After removal of 0 bases from V and 5 bases from J, the junction contained 5 bases not matched to a gene. CDR3 size: 16 residues. The CDR3 loop reads CASSYSVAGLTGELFF. The CDR3 DNA sequence: TGTGCCAGCAGTTACTCGGTAGCGGGATTGACCGGGGAGCTGTTTTTT.

As regards this clonotype: Relative to the germline gene, one junction end is altered; a read error may explain this. The chain recombines TRBV5-1 with TRBJ2-2; 10 nucleotides line up with TRBD2. CDR1 SGHRS and CDR2 YFSETQ come from the germline V gene. The CDR3 runs to 15 residues. The DNA of the CDR3 is TGCGCCAGCAGCTCTAGCGGGGGAAAGTCCAGGGAACTGTTTTTT. Translation: CASSSSGGKSRELFF.

As DNA, the CDR3 is TGTGCCAGCACCATTAGCGGGGGCAGGGCGAAAAAACCTGTAGAGACCCAGTACTTC. It codes for CASTISGGRAKKPVETQYF. This chain connects TRBV7-9 to TRBJ2-5; 9 bases line up with TRBD2. Unmatched junction bases numbered 22, after V lost 7 bases and J lost 4 bases. Germline V gene sequence: CDR1 SEHNR, CDR2 FQNEAQ (reference sequence). The CDR3 extends over 19 amino acids.

The genes are TRBV6-5 and TRBJ2-7; tentatively, D is TRBD1 (5 bases). The V end lost 5 bases, the J end lost 1 base, and 15 bases lay between the germline ends. Germline V lookup: CDR1 MNHEY, CDR2 SVGAGI. There are 15 residues in the CDR3. The CDR3: CASSQAITGSYEQYV. Written as DNA, the CDR3 is TGTGCCAGCAGTCAGGCTATTACAGGATCCTACGAGCAGTACGTC.